Listed below are T cell receptor beta chains from one sample, sequenced in a study of blood T cell repertoires in COVID-19. The repertoire was sequenced with immunoSEQ multiplex PCR; TCRdb's copy has only in-frame clones and lacks some. The sample consists of approximately 380,000 clones, around nine tenths of them appearing once. Sequenced sample: PBMCs or T cells enriched from blood (not recorded which). Receptors originate from a woman aged 18-29 years who had recovered from COVID-19. The CDR3 runs from the conserved cysteine through the conserved F or W. A D gene is named only where the DNA matches it firmly. Clone size is stated in some rows and not others, as once, few, many or a class when expanded.

J gene: TRBJ2-1; D gene: .; clone size: .; V gene: TRBV11-2; CDR3 DNA: TGTGCCAGCAGCTTAGATACGCGGGTTGAGCAGTTCTTC; CDR3 protein: CASSLDTRVEQFF
J gene: TRBJ1-2; D gene: .; clone size: .; V gene: TRBV5-1; CDR3 DNA: TGCGCCAGCAGAGTCACGGCGGGGAACTATGGCTACACCTTC; CDR3 protein: CASRVTAGNYGYTF
J gene: TRBJ1-2; D gene: TRBD1; clone size: once; V gene: TRBV3-1/TRBV3-2; CDR3 DNA: TGTGCCAGCAGCCAATTACAGGGGTACTATGGCTACACCTTC; CDR3 protein: CASSQLQGYYGYTF
J gene: TRBJ1-6; D gene: .; clone size: .; V gene: TRBV14; CDR3 DNA: TGTGCCAGCAGCCAAGGGCCTCAGGGGTTAGGCAATTCACCCCTCCACTTT; CDR3 protein: CASSQGPQGLGNSPLHF
J gene: TRBJ1-1; D gene: .; clone size: .; V gene: TRBV5-6; CDR3 DNA: TGTGCCAGCAGGTCGGACAGGAACACTGAAGCTTTCTTT; CDR3 protein: CASRSDRNTEAFF
J gene: TRBJ2-3; D gene: .; clone size: .; V gene: TRBV9; CDR3 DNA: TGTGCCAGCAGCCCCGCTAGTTACCCAGATACGCAGTATTTT; CDR3 protein: CASSPASYPDTQYF
J gene: TRBJ1-3; D gene: .; clone size: .; V gene: TRBV18; CDR3 DNA: TGTGCCAGCTCACCCCGAGGGGGGGCCGCTGGAAACACCATATATTTT; CDR3 protein: CASSPRGGAAGNTIYF
J gene: TRBJ2-2; D gene: .; clone size: .; V gene: TRBV29-1; CDR3 DNA: TGCAGCGTTGGGGCGGTACTCGGGCAGGGAGGCACCGGGGAGCTGTTTTTT; CDR3 protein: CSVGAVLGQGGTGELFF
J gene: TRBJ1-6; D gene: .; clone size: .; V gene: TRBV7-3; CDR3 DNA: TGTGCCAGCAGCCAGGGATTTATGGGCTCACCCCTCCACTTT; CDR3 protein: CASSQGFMGSPLHF
J gene: TRBJ1-2; D gene: .; clone size: .; V gene: TRBV7-2; CDR3 DNA: TGTGCCAGCAGCTTAGGACAGGCCGGGATAAACTATGGCTACACCTTC; CDR3 protein: CASSLGQAGINYGYTF
J gene: TRBJ2-3; D gene: TRBD2; clone size: .; V gene: TRBV6-5; CDR3 DNA: TGTGCCAGCACCCAGACTAGCGGGGGGGATACGCAGTATTTT; CDR3 protein: CASTQTSGGDTQYF
J gene: TRBJ1-2; D gene: .; clone size: .; V gene: TRBV24-1; CDR3 DNA: TGTGCCACCAGTGATAAGAAGTCGCTCCGGTCAACCTATGGCTACACCTTC; CDR3 protein: CATSDKKSLRSTYGYTF
J gene: TRBJ2-1; D gene: TRBD2; clone size: once; V gene: TRBV11-2; CDR3 DNA: TGTGCCAGCAGCTTCGGTACTAGCGGGGGGATTTACAATGAGCAGTTCTTC; CDR3 protein: CASSFGTSGGIYNEQFF
J gene: TRBJ2-4; D gene: TRBD1; clone size: .; V gene: TRBV6-5; CDR3 DNA: TGTGCCAGCAGGGACAGGGTACTAGCCAAAAACATTCAGTACTTC; CDR3 protein: CASRDRVLAKNIQYF
J gene: TRBJ2-1; D gene: .; clone size: once; V gene: TRBV19; CDR3 DNA: TGTGCTTGTAGGTCCCCCGGCGGATACAATGAGCAGTTCTTC; CDR3 protein: CACRSPGGYNEQFF
J gene: TRBJ2-5; D gene: TRBD2; clone size: once; V gene: TRBV5-1; CDR3 DNA: TGCGCCAGCTCCCATCGGAGCGGGGGGGCGGAGACCCAGTACTTC; CDR3 protein: CASSHRSGGAETQYF
J gene: TRBJ1-6; D gene: .; clone size: .; V gene: TRBV7-9; CDR3 DNA: TGTGCCAGCAACCGCGAGGGGGTTAGTTCACCCCTCCACTTT; CDR3 protein: CASNREGVSSPLHF
J gene: TRBJ2-7; D gene: TRBD2; clone size: .; V gene: TRBV5-1; CDR3 DNA: TGCGCCAGCAGCTTAGACACGGGAGGACTCTACGAGCAGTACTTC; CDR3 protein: CASSLDTGGLYEQYF
J gene: TRBJ2-2; D gene: TRBD2; clone size: .; V gene: TRBV6-5; CDR3 DNA: TGTGCCAGCAGTTACTCAGCGGGGGGGATCACCGGGGAGCTGTTTTTT; CDR3 protein: CASSYSAGGITGELFF
J gene: TRBJ1-3; D gene: .; clone size: .; V gene: TRBV30; CDR3 DNA: TGTGCCCAAACACACACTGGAAACACCATATATTTT; CDR3 protein: CAQTHTGNTIYF
J gene: TRBJ1-6; D gene: .; clone size: .; V gene: TRBV2; CDR3 DNA: TGTGCCAGCAGTCCGGGGGAGGGTACCCTCCACTTT; CDR3 protein: CASSPGEGTLHF
J gene: TRBJ2-4; D gene: .; clone size: .; V gene: TRBV29-1; CDR3 DNA: TGCAGCGTCGATACAGACGTAGCCAAAAACATTCAGTACTTC; CDR3 protein: CSVDTDVAKNIQYF
J gene: TRBJ2-5; D gene: .; clone size: .; V gene: TRBV7-3; CDR3 DNA: TGTGCCAGCAGCTTATCGGGAGACCAAGAGACCCAGTACTTC; CDR3 protein: CASSLSGDQETQYF
J gene: TRBJ2-7; D gene: TRBD1; clone size: .; V gene: TRBV29-1; CDR3 DNA: TGCAGCGTTTCGACGGACAGGGTTAGCGACGAGCAGTACTTC; CDR3 protein: CSVSTDRVSDEQYF
J gene: TRBJ2-1; D gene: TRBD2; clone size: .; V gene: TRBV4-2; CDR3 DNA: TGTGCCAGCAGCGGAGCGGGGGGAGTCTATGAGCAGTTCTTC; CDR3 protein: CASSGAGGVYEQFF
J gene: TRBJ1-5; D gene: .; clone size: .; V gene: TRBV4-2; CDR3 DNA: TGTGCCAGCAGCCAAGAACCGGATCAGCCCCAGCATTTT; CDR3 protein: CASSQEPDQPQHF
J gene: TRBJ2-7; D gene: .; clone size: .; V gene: TRBV5-8; CDR3 DNA: TGCGGGGGACGCTCCTACGAGCAGTACTTC; CDR3 protein: CGGRSYEQYF
J gene: TRBJ2-3; D gene: .; clone size: .; V gene: TRBV7-9; CDR3 DNA: TGTGCCAGCAGCTCCCGGCAGGACTTCACAGATACGCAGTATTTT; CDR3 protein: CASSSRQDFTDTQYF
J gene: TRBJ2-5; D gene: .; clone size: .; V gene: TRBV7-6; CDR3 DNA: TGTGCCAGCAGCTACACAGTTTCCCTGATGGAGACCCAGTACTTC; CDR3 protein: CASSYTVSLMETQYF
J gene: TRBJ1-1; D gene: .; clone size: .; V gene: TRBV20-1; CDR3 DNA: TGCAGTGCTAGTCTTCCAGGCTCGACTGAAGCTTTCTTT; CDR3 protein: CSASLPGSTEAFF
J gene: TRBJ1-2; D gene: .; clone size: .; V gene: TRBV3-1/TRBV3-2; CDR3 DNA: TGTGCCAGCAGCCAATTACAGTCTTACTATGGCTACACCTTC; CDR3 protein: CASSQLQSYYGYTF
J gene: TRBJ1-2; D gene: TRBD1; clone size: once; V gene: TRBV27; CDR3 DNA: TGTGCCAGCCGCCCGACAGGGGAGTCTGGCTACACCTTC; CDR3 protein: CASRPTGESGYTF
J gene: TRBJ2-5; D gene: TRBD2; clone size: once; V gene: TRBV10-3; CDR3 DNA: TGTGCCATCAGTGCCGGGACTAGCGGGGGTCGGGAGACCCAGTACTTC; CDR3 protein: CAISAGTSGGRETQYF
J gene: TRBJ1-6; D gene: TRBD1; clone size: .; V gene: TRBV28; CDR3 DNA: TGTGCCAGCTGGGGACAGGGGTACTATAATTCACCCCTCCACTTT; CDR3 protein: CASWGQGYYNSPLHF
J gene: TRBJ1-2; D gene: .; clone size: .; V gene: TRBV18; CDR3 DNA: TGTGCCAGCTCACCGACGGGTCCCCAGAATAACTATGGCTACACCTTC; CDR3 protein: CASSPTGPQNNYGYTF
J gene: TRBJ1-2; D gene: .; clone size: .; V gene: TRBV2; CDR3 DNA: TGTGCCAGCAGTGGACTCACGTCGAACTATGGCTACACCTTC; CDR3 protein: CASSGLTSNYGYTF
J gene: TRBJ1-1; D gene: .; clone size: .; V gene: TRBV4-1; CDR3 DNA: TGCGCCAGCAGCCAAATCTCGGGAGAAGGTACGAACACTGAAGCTTTCTTT; CDR3 protein: CASSQISGEGTNTEAFF
J gene: TRBJ1-5; D gene: .; clone size: .; V gene: TRBV15; CDR3 DNA: TGTGCCACCAGCATCTCTACCCCCGGGACTGCCCTTAATCAGCCCCAGCATTTT; CDR3 protein: CATSISTPGTALNQPQHF
J gene: TRBJ2-7; D gene: TRBD1; clone size: .; V gene: TRBV10-3; CDR3 DNA: TGTGCCATCAGTGAGCATCCAGGGGGCGGTAGCTCCTACGAGCAGTACTTC; CDR3 protein: CAISEHPGGGSSYEQYF
J gene: TRBJ1-1; D gene: .; clone size: .; V gene: TRBV29-1; CDR3 DNA: TGCAGCGGCCGTGGGGTGGACTTCTCGAACACTGAAGCTTTCTTT; CDR3 protein: CSGRGVDFSNTEAFF
J gene: TRBJ2-3; D gene: .; clone size: .; V gene: TRBV18; CDR3 DNA: TGTGCCAGCTCACCAGAGCTCACAGATACGCAGTATTTT; CDR3 protein: CASSPELTDTQYF
J gene: TRBJ2-1; D gene: TRBD2; clone size: .; V gene: TRBV9; CDR3 DNA: TGTGCCAGCAGCGTGGGCCTAGCGGGGACCAATGAGCAGTTCTTC; CDR3 protein: CASSVGLAGTNEQFF
J gene: TRBJ2-7; D gene: .; clone size: .; V gene: TRBV28; CDR3 DNA: TGTGCCAGCAGCCCAGGGGAGTACGAGCAGTACTTC; CDR3 protein: CASSPGEYEQYF
J gene: TRBJ1-4; D gene: .; clone size: .; V gene: TRBV5-4; CDR3 DNA: TGTGCCAGCAGCTTGGACGAAACTAGTGGTGAAAAACTGTTTTTT; CDR3 protein: CASSLDETSGEKLFF
J gene: TRBJ2-2; D gene: .; clone size: few; V gene: TRBV3-1/TRBV3-2; CDR3 DNA: TGTGCCAGCAGCCCCCGGACGGGAAACACCGGGGAGCTGTTTTTT; CDR3 protein: CASSPRTGNTGELFF
J gene: TRBJ1-1; D gene: TRBD1; clone size: .; V gene: TRBV5-1; CDR3 DNA: TGCGCCAGCGGAAACCGGGACAGAGAATGGGGGAACACTGAAGCTTTCTTT; CDR3 protein: CASGNRDREWGNTEAFF
J gene: TRBJ1-1; D gene: .; clone size: .; V gene: TRBV11-2; CDR3 DNA: TGTGCCAGCAGCTTAGATTGGCTGAACACTGAAGCTTTCTTT; CDR3 protein: CASSLDWLNTEAFF
J gene: TRBJ2-1; D gene: .; clone size: few; V gene: TRBV19; CDR3 DNA: TGTGCCAGTAGTAGAGTCCATGAGCAGTTCTTC; CDR3 protein: CASSRVHEQFF
J gene: TRBJ1-2; D gene: .; clone size: .; V gene: TRBV16; CDR3 DNA: TGTGCCAGCAGCCAATCTGGGAGTCACGGTGGCTACACCTTC; CDR3 protein: CASSQSGSHGGYTF
J gene: TRBJ2-3; D gene: TRBD1; clone size: few; V gene: TRBV18; CDR3 DNA: TGTGCCAGCTCAATATCGGGACAGGGGGCAACAGATACGCAGTATTTT; CDR3 protein: CASSISGQGATDTQYF
J gene: TRBJ2-3; D gene: TRBD2; clone size: .; V gene: TRBV7-9; CDR3 DNA: TGTGCCAGCAGCCCGACTAGCGGGGGGTTCCGGGATACGCAGTATTTT; CDR3 protein: CASSPTSGGFRDTQYF
J gene: TRBJ1-1; D gene: TRBD1; clone size: .; V gene: TRBV7-8; CDR3 DNA: TGTGCCAGCAGCAAAGGTCCGGACAGGGCCTCTTGGACTGAAGCTTTCTTT; CDR3 protein: CASSKGPDRASWTEAFF
J gene: TRBJ2-2; D gene: .; clone size: .; V gene: TRBV29-1; CDR3 DNA: TGCAGCGTTTTTGGCCCTAACACCGGGGAGCTGTTTTTT; CDR3 protein: CSVFGPNTGELFF
J gene: TRBJ1-2; D gene: .; clone size: .; V gene: TRBV6-2/TRBV6-3; CDR3 DNA: TGTGCCAGCAGTTCCGGACAGATCACTAACTATGGCTACACCTTC; CDR3 protein: CASSSGQITNYGYTF
J gene: TRBJ1-2; D gene: .; clone size: .; V gene: TRBV13; CDR3 DNA: TGTGCCAGCAGCTTAGGGCGGAACTATGGCTACACCTTC; CDR3 protein: CASSLGRNYGYTF